The 26 T cell receptor beta chains in this list originate from one sample, sequenced in a study of metastatic and nonmetastatic thyroid tumors. Patients were all untreated before their thyroid surgery. MiXCR was used by TCRdb to re-call the PCR reads. Found here are about 33,000 clones, over 15% of them singletons; the top ten hold more than 4%. The material sequenced was blood. The receptor source for this set is a female donor with papillary thyroid cancer or a benign thyroid nodule (not recorded which). Some clones in this sample may be carry-over from other donors' samples.

This chain links TRBV7-9 with TRBJ2-5, with 10 bases that match TRBD1. This CDR3 region has 16 residues. V was pared by 3 bases and J by 0 bases, with 4 bases of the junction left unmatched. The germline V gene encodes CDR1 SEHNR and CDR2 FQNEAQ (reference sequence). The DNA of the CDR3 is TGTGCCAGCAGCTTGGGGACAGGGGAGTACCAAGAGACCCAGTACTTC. Translation gives CASSLGTGEYQETQYF.

This clone has ten or more counts. The chain has TRBV29-1 and TRBJ2-7; D is undetermined. V dropped 3 bases and J dropped 6 bases, with 12 bases sitting between them. Germline CDR1 reads SQVTM; CDR2 reads ANQGSEA. The CDR3 runs to 12 residues. CDR3 in DNA: TGCAGCGTTGAGCTACGGAGCCGCGAGCAGTACTTC. This encodes CSVELRSREQYF.

This clone has a handful of counts. The chain recombines TRBV24-1 with TRBJ1-5; D is uncertain. Germline lookup yields CDR1 KGHDR and CDR2 SFDVKD. The length of the CDR3 is 14 residues. V lost 11 bases and J lost 2, with 15 bases in between. CDR3 sequence: CAIEYGQGNQPQHF. As DNA, the CDR3 is TGTGCCATAGAATATGGGCAGGGCAATCAGCCCCAGCATTTT.

This clone has only a few counts. One end of the junction varies from germline; a read error may be responsible. The genes are TRBV12-3 or TRBV12-4 and TRBJ2-7; maybe TRBD2 (6 bases). This CDR3 comprises 17 residues. CDR3 DNA: TGTGCCAGTAGTTTAGGATTCCCGGGAGTGAAGGATTACGAGCAGTACTTC. Its translation is CASSLGFPGVKDYEQYF.

Worth noting for this clone: At one end, the junction sequence differs from germline, possibly due to a read error. The rearrangement uses TRBV20-1 and TRBJ2-5; 11 positions agree with TRBD2. The CDR3 loop spans 16 amino acids. Germline V gives CDR1 DFQATT, CDR2 SNEGSKA (reference sequence). In DNA form, the CDR3 reads TGCAGTGCTAGGGGGACTAGCGGTGAGGTCCAAGAGACCCTGTACTTC. Protein: CSARGTSGEVQETLYF.

This clone was recorded many times. The chain recombines TRBV29-1 with TRBJ2-5; D ambiguous. Per germline, CDR1 SQVTM and CDR2 ANQGSEA. Trimming stripped 2 bases from V and 4 bases from J, with 5 bases between. The CDR3 covers 11 residues. CDR3: CSVESGETQYF. In DNA form, the CDR3 reads TGCAGCGTTGAATCTGGAGAGACCCAGTACTTC.

The chain recombines TRBV11-2 with TRBJ1-4; D gene unclear. Trimming stripped 3 bases from V and 4 bases from J, with 15 bases between. This CDR3 has 16 residues. Germline V lookup: CDR1 SGHAT, CDR2 FQNNGV. The CDR3 DNA reads as TGTGCCAGCAGCTTGGGAGAGTGTTTTGTTAATGAAAAACTGTTTTTT. Translation: CASSLGECFVNEKLFF.

This clone has only a few counts. This chain joins TRBV28 and TRBJ2-1, with D perhaps matching TRBD1 or TRBD2 (6 bases each). The germline CDR1 and CDR2 sequences are MDHEN and SYDVKM. This CDR3 has 17 amino acids. Trimming cost V 4 bases and J 2 bases, with 18 bases left between them. The CDR3 bases are TGTGCCAGCAGTTGGGGGGAGGACAGTGGACCCTACAATGAGCAGTTCTTC. Translating gives CASSWGEDSGPYNEQFF.

There are many counts of this clone. The chain uses TRBV5-1 and TRBJ2-7, with D possibly TRBD1 on 5 matching bases. This CDR3 comprises 13 residues. Germline V gives CDR1 SGHRS, CDR2 YFSETQ. Trimming cost V 0 bases and J 4 bases, with 8 bases left between them. The CDR3 DNA is TGCGCCAGCAGCTTGGAAGGGGCGTACGAGCAGTACTTC. Translating it yields CASSLEGAYEQYF.

This clone occurred many times. The gene calls are TRBV9 and TRBJ2-7; tentative D call: TRBD2 (6 bases). CDR1 SGDLS and CDR2 YYNGEE come from the germline V gene. Trimming stripped 3 bases from V and 3 bases from J, with 13 bases between. This CDR3 is 14 amino acids long. CDR3 DNA: TGTGCCAGCAGCGCGAGACTAGTGGGCTACGAGCAGTACTTC. Encoded protein: CASSARLVGYEQYF. The full variable domain, its missing parts supplied by reference TRBV9 and TRBJ2-7, is DSGVTQTPKHLITATGQRVTLRCSPRSGDLSVYWYQQSLDQGLQFLIQYYNGEERAKGNILERFSAQQFPDLHSELNLSSLELGDSALYFCASSARLVGYEQYFGPGTRLTVT.

This clone was seen repeatedly, ten times or more. J is TRBJ1-1 and V is TRBV20-1; D uncertain. Trimming took 0 bases from V and 11 from J, leaving 13 bases between them. The CDR3 spans 12 residues. The germline V gene has CDR1 DFQATT and CDR2 SNEGSKA (reference sequence). The CDR3 spells CSARDLGLIAFF. The CDR3, as DNA: TGCAGTGCTAGAGATCTAGGGTTGATTGCTTTCTTT.

This clone was recorded at least ten times. The chain uses TRBV30 and TRBJ1-2, with 12 bases fitting TRBD1. V lost 3 bases and J lost 6; bases outside the gene matches: 5. Per germline, CDR1 GTSNPN and CDR2 SVGIG (reference sequence). The CDR3 is made up of 14 amino acids. CDR3 DNA: TGTGCCTGGAGCCCGGGACAGGGGGCCCATGGCTACACCTTC. Translation: CAWSPGQGAHGYTF.

The rearrangement uses TRBV28 and TRBJ1-4; D perhaps matches TRBD1 (6 bases). V was cut by 3 bases and J by 6 bases, with 17 bases left in between. Germline values: CDR1 MDHEN, CDR2 SYDVKM. The CDR3 consists of 16 residues. CDR3 in amino acids: CASSLGLGGLDEKLFF. For the CDR3, the DNA is TGTGCCAGCAGTTTGGGGCTCGGGGGGCTAGATGAAAAACTGTTTTTT. Together with reference TRBV28 and TRBJ1-4, the CDR3 gives the full variable domain: DVKVTQSSRYLVKRTGEKVFLECVQDMDHENMFWYRQDPGLGLRLIYFSYDVKMKEKGDIPEGYSVSREKKERFSLILESASTNQTSMYLCASSLGLGGLDEKLFFGSGTQLSVL.

This clone was picked up many times. This rearrangement joins TRBV6-1 to TRBJ2-2; 7 bases fit TRBD1. Trimming removed 5 bases from V and 3 bases from J; junction bases left unmatched: 6. CDR1 and CDR2 from the germline V gene are MNHNS and SASEGT. CDR3 size: 15 residues. For the CDR3, the DNA is TGTGCCAGCAGTCGACGGGACAGCTACACCGGGGAGCTGTTTTTT. It yields the protein CASSRRDSYTGELFF.

This clone was found many times. This may stem from a read error, because a much larger clone lies one nucleotide away. This chain links TRBV20-1 with TRBJ2-7, with D perhaps being TRBD1 or TRBD2 (5 bases each). The V end was cut by 6 bases, the J end by 6 bases, with 15 bases between. The germline gives CDR1 DFQATT, CDR2 SNEGSKA (reference sequence). The CDR3 covers 12 residues. DNA of the CDR3: TGCAGTGCCCGGGACGAGGGATGCGAGCAGTACTTC. Translated: CSARDEGCEQYF.

The sample holds a few counts of this clone. DNA for the CDR3: TGTGCCAGCAGAGCTACAGATATAACTTGTCAGCCCCAGCATTTT. This codes for CASRATDITCQPQHF. The gene calls are TRBV2 and TRBJ1-5; D call uncertain. V gave up 6 bases and J gave up 6 bases, with 18 bases separating them. Per germline, CDR1 SNHLY and CDR2 FYNNEI. The CDR3 covers 15 residues.

There are many counts of this clone. This sequence joins TRBV2 and TRBJ2-1; TRBD2 agrees at 9 bases. The CDR3 loop spans 14 amino acids. V lost 5 bases, J lost 7 bases, and 6 bases stayed unmatched. Germline CDR1 reads SNHLY; CDR2 reads FYNNEI. The CDR3 DNA reads TGTGCCAGCAGTTACATAGCGGGAGTGAATGAGCAGTTCTTC. Amino acids: CASSYIAGVNEQFF.

Concerning this clone itself: The DNA is left out, because the CDR3 cannot be placed on it with certainty; the CDR3 is given as TCRdb lists it. This chain connects TRBV7-5 to TRBJ2-1. TRBV7-5 represents a pseudogene. The CDR3 has 21 residues if both end residues are counted. The chain's CDR3 is CISVPEAPFLSSLSSYNEQFF.

This clone was recorded many times. This chain joins TRBV7-9 and TRBJ2-1; a weak D match, TRBD1 (6 bases). Trimming removed 4 bases at V and 7 bases at J, with 8 bases between. This CDR3 is 12 amino acids long. Germline CDR1 and CDR2: SEHNR and FQNEAQ (reference sequence). CDR3 in amino acids: CASSSQGNEQFF. The CDR3 nucleotides read TGTGCCAGCAGCTCACAGGGAAATGAGCAGTTCTTC.

The chain employs TRBV7-2 and TRBJ2-7, with no clear D. The V end lost 5 bases, the J end lost 7 bases, and 12 bases lay between the germline ends. This CDR3 has 12 amino acids. CDR1 is SGHTA and CDR2 is FQGNSA in the germline V gene. In DNA, the CDR3 is TGTGCCAGCAGCCTCGCTATTTCGGAGCAGTACTTC. It yields the protein CASSLAISEQYF.

This clone was seen repeatedly, ten times or more. The J gene is TRBJ2-5, the V gene TRBV6-5, with D tentatively TRBD1 (6 bases). Germline V gene sequence: CDR1 MNHEY, CDR2 SVGAGI. The CDR3 is 15 residues long. The ends were cut back, 0 bases at V and 4 bases at J, with 12 bases in the middle. CDR3 region: CASSYSIQGGETQYF. The DNA of the CDR3 is TGTGCCAGCAGTTACTCGATACAGGGTGGAGAGACCCAGTACTTC.

Ten or more counts support this clone. The V call is TRBV20-1, the J call TRBJ1-4; tentatively, D is TRBD1 (6 bases). The CDR3 spans 14 residues. CDR1 is DFQATT, CDR2 SNEGSKA, per germline (reference sequence). V gave up 0 bases and J gave up 7 bases, with 12 bases separating them. CDR3: CSAREQGGGEKLFF. Written as DNA, the CDR3 is TGCAGTGCTAGAGAACAGGGTGGGGGTGAAAAACTGTTTTTT.

There are a few counts of this clone. The chain links TRBV6-1 to TRBJ2-3; D possibly matches TRBD1 or TRBD2 (5 bases each). From germline, CDR1 is MNHNS and CDR2 SASEGT. Trimming shortened V by 7 bases and J by 9 bases, and 20 bases separated the two germline ends. The CDR3 contains 14 residues. CDR3 protein: CASILGPDRGTQYF. CDR3 DNA: TGTGCCAGCATCCTGGGACCAGATAGAGGAACGCAGTATTTT.

To note about this clone: A much larger clone lies a single base off, so this may be a read error. This chain connects TRBV11-2 to TRBJ2-3, with no clear D. Germline V gene sequence: CDR1 SGHAT, CDR2 FQNNGV. This CDR3 is built from 15 residues. The CDR3 here is CANSLSPTLTDTQYF. In nucleotides, the CDR3 is TGTGCCAACAGCTTATCCCCTACCCTCACAGATACGCAGTATTTT.

This clone counts as medium-sized (0.01 to 0.1%). The chain recombines TRBV28 with TRBJ2-7; unclear D gene. V was cut by 6 bases and J by 4 bases, with 7 bases left in between. CDR3 length: 11 residues. Germline V CDR1 and CDR2: MDHEN, SYDVKM. The chain's CDR3 is CASRVGYEQYF. The CDR3 DNA sequence: TGTGCCAGCAGGGTGGGGTACGAGCAGTACTTC.

For this clone: Since the CDR3 does not end with the conserved phenylalanine or tryptophan, this likely comes from a read error. The genes are TRBV6-4 and TRBJ2-1; perhaps D is TRBD1 or TRBD2 (5 bases each). V gave up 5 bases and J gave up 8 bases, with 19 bases separating them. The CDR3 length is 15 residues. Germline CDR1 MRHNA, CDR2 SNTAGT. The CDR3 is CASSLQVAGTDEQFL. The CDR3 coding sequence is TGTGCCAGCAGTCTACAGGTTGCGGGTACCGATGAGCAGTTCCTC.